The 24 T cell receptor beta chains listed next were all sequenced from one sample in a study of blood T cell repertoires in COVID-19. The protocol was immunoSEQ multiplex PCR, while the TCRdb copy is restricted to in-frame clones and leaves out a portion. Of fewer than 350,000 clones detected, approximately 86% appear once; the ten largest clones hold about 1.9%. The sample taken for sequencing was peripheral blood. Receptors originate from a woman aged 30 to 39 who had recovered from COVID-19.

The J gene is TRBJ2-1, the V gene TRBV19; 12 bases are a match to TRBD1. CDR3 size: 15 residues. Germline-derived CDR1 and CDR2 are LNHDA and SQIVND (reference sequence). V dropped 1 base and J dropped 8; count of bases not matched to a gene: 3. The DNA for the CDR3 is TGTGCCAGTAGTATAGTAGGGACAGGGGGCGATGAGCAGTTCTTC. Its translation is CASSIVGTGGDEQFF.

The CDR3 coding sequence is TGCGCCAGCAGCTTCGACAGGGAAAAGACCGGGGAGCTGTTTTTT. Translated, it gives CASSFDREKTGELFF. The rearrangement joins TRBV5-1 to TRBJ2-2, with TRBD1 identical over 7 bases. CDR1 SGHRS and CDR2 YFSETQ come from the germline V gene. The CDR3 consists of 15 residues. The junction had 6 bases not matched to a gene; V was cut back by 2 bases and J by 5 bases.

For the CDR3, the DNA is TGTGCCATCAGTGAACCGACAGGGAAGGCTCATGGCTACACCTTC. It encodes CAISEPTGKAHGYTF. V usage is TRBV10-3 and J usage is TRBJ1-2, with 7 positions matching TRBD1. The germline gives CDR1 ENHRY, CDR2 SYGVKD. This CDR3 is 15 amino acids long. After removal of 3 bases from V and 6 bases from J, the junction contained 10 bases not matched to a gene.

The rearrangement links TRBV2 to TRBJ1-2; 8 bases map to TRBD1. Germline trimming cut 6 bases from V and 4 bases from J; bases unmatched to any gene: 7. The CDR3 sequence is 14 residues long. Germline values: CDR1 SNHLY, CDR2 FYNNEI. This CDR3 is CASSQQGEGYGYTF. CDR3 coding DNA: TGTGCCAGCAGCCAACAGGGGGAGGGCTATGGCTACACCTTC.

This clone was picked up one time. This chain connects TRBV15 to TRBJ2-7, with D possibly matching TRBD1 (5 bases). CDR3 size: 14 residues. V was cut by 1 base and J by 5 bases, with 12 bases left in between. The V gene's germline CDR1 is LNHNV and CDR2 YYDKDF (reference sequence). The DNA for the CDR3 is TGTGCCACCAGCAGAGTGGAACAGGCTCACGAGCAGTACTTC. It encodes CATSRVEQAHEQYF.

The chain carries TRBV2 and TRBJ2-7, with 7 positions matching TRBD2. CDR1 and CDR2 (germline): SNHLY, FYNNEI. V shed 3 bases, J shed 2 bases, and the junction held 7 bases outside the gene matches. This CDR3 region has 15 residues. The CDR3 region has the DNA TGTGCCAGCAGTGATATGGGGGGGGGTCCCTACGAGCAGTACTTC. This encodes CASSDMGGGPYEQYF.

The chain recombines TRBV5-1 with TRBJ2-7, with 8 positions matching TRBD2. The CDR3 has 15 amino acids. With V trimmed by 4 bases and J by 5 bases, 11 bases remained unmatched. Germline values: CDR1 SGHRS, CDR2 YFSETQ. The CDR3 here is CASSPRSGGNNEQYF. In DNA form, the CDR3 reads TGCGCCAGCAGCCCACGGTCGGGGGGGAACAACGAGCAGTACTTC.

DNA for the CDR3: TGTGCCAGCAGCTTAGTAGTAGGAGGGAGTCGTGGGAATGAGCAGTTCTTC. Translating it yields CASSLVVGGSRGNEQFF. The chain employs TRBV7-2 and TRBJ2-1, with D maybe TRBD2 (6 bases). Per the germline V gene, CDR1 is SGHTA and CDR2 is FQGNSA. This CDR3 has 17 amino acids. Trimming cost V 1 base and J 7 bases, with 20 bases left between them.

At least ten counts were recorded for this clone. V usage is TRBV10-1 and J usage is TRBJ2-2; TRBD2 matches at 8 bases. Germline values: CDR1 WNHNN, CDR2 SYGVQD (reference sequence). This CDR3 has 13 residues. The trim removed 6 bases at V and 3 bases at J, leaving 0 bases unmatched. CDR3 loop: CASSGGDTGELFF. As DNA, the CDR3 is TGCGCCAGCAGCGGGGGGGACACCGGGGAGCTGTTTTTT.

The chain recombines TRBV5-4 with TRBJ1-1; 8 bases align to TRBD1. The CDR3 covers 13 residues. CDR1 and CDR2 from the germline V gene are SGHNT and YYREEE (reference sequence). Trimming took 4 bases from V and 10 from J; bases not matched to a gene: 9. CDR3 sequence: CASSLGQGARAFF. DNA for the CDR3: TGTGCCAGCAGCCTTGGACAGGGTGCGAGAGCTTTCTTT.

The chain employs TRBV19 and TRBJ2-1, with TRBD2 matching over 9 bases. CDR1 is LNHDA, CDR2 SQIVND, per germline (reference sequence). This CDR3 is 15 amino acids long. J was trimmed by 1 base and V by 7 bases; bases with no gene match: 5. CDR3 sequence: CASTRSGRSYNEQFF. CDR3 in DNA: TGTGCCAGTACTCGAAGCGGGAGGTCCTACAATGAGCAGTTCTTC.

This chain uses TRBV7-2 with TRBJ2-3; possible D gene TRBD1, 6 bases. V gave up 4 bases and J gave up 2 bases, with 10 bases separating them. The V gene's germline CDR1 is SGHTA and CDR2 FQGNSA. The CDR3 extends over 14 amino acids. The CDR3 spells CASSSDSLTDTQYF. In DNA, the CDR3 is TGTGCCAGCAGCTCGGACAGCCTCACAGATACGCAGTATTTT. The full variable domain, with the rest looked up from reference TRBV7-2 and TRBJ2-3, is GAGVSQSPSNKVTEKGKDVELRCDPISGHTALYWYRQSLGQGLEFLIYFQGNSAPDKSGLPSDRFSAERTGGSVSTLTIQRTQQEDSAVYLCASSSDSLTDTQYFGPGTRLTVL.

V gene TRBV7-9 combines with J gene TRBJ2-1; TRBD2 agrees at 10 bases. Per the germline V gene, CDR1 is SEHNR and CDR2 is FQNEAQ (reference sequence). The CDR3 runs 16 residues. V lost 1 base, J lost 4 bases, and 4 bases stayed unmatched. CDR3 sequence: CASSLEPAGGYNEQFF. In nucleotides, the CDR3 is TGTGCCAGCAGCTTAGAGCCAGCGGGGGGGTACAATGAGCAGTTCTTC.

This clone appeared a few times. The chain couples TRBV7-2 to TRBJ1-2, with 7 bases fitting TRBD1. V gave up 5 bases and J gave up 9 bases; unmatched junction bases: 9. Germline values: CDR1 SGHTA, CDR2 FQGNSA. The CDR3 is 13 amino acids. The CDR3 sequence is CASSPGGIVSYTF. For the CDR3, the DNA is TGTGCCAGCAGCCCAGGGGGGATAGTAAGCTACACCTTC.

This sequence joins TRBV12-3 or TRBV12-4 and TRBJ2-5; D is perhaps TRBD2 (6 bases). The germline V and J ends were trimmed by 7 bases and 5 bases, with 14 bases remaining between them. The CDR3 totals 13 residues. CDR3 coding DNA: TGTGCCAGCACAGGGACTTTACTCGAGACCCAGTACTTC. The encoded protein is CASTGTLLETQYF.

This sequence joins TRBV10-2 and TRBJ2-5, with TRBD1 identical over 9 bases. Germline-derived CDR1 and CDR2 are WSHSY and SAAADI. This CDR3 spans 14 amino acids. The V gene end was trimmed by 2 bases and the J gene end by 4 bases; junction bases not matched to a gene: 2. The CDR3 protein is CASSETGGGETQYF. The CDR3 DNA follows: TGCGCCAGCAGTGAGACAGGGGGCGGAGAGACCCAGTACTTC.

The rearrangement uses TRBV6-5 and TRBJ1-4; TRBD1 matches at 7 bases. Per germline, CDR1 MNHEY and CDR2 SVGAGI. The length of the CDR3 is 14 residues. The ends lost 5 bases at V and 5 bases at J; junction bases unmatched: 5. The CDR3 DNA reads TGTGCCAGCAGTACTAAGACAGGGAATGAAAAACTGTTTTTT. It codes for CASSTKTGNEKLFF.

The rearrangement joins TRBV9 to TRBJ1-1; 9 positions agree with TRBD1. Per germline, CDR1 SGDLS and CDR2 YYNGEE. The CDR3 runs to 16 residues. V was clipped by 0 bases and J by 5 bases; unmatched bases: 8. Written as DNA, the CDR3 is TGTGCCAGCAGCGTAGGCACCGGGACAGGGCAAACTGAAGCTTTCTTT. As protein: CASSVGTGTGQTEAFF.

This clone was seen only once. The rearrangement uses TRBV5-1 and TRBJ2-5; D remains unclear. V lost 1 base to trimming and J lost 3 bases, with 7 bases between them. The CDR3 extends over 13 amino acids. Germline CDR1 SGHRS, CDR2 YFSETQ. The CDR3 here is CASSLRGEETQYF. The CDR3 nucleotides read TGCGCCAGCAGCTTGAGAGGTGAAGAGACCCAGTACTTC.

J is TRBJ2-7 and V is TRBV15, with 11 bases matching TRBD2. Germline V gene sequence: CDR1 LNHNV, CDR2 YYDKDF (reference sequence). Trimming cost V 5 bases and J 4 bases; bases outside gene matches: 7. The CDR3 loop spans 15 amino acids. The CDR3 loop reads CATSGGGLAAYEQYF. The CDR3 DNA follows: TGTGCCACCAGCGGAGGGGGACTAGCGGCGTACGAGCAGTACTTC.

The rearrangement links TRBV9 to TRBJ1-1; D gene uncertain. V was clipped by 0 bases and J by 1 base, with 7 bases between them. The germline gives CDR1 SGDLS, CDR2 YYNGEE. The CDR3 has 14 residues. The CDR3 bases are TGTGCCAGCAGCGTAGCCCCGGGGAACACTGAAGCTTTCTTT. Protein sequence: CASSVAPGNTEAFF.

The CDR3 spells CASSMTGLSYEQYF. The DNA of the CDR3 is TGTGCCAGCAGCATGACAGGGCTGTCCTACGAGCAGTACTTC. The V and J genes are TRBV11-2 and TRBJ2-7, with 7 bases fitting TRBD1. The CDR3 sequence is 14 residues long. Germline V CDR1 and CDR2: SGHAT, FQNNGV. V lost 5 bases and J lost 1; bases outside the gene matches: 5.

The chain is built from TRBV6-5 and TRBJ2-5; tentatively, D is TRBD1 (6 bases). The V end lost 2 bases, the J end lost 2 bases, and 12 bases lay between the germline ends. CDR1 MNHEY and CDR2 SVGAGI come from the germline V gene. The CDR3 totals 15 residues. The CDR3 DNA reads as TGTGCCAGCAGTTACCAGGGGCTTTCACAAGAGACCCAGTACTTC. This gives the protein CASSYQGLSQETQYF.

CDR3 nucleotide sequence: TGTGCCAGCAGTTACTCGCGGGAGTGGGCAGATACGCAGTATTTT. Translation: CASSYSREWADTQYF. The chain joins TRBV6-5 to TRBJ2-3, with TRBD2 matching over 7 bases. This CDR3 is built from 15 residues. Germline lookup yields CDR1 MNHEY and CDR2 SVGAGI. Germline trimming cut 0 bases from V and 4 bases from J; bases unmatched to any gene: 4.